Below, 9 T cell receptor beta chains from the same sample are listed, as sequenced in a study of OX40 agonist ivuxolimab in advanced cancers. Libraries were prepared by immunoSEQ multiplex PCR; TCRdb keeps only in-frame clonotypes and omits some of them. Here the sample spans 49,000 or so clones, more than 70% being singletons. This specimen was CD4+ or CD8+ T cells sorted from blood, taken in a trial of the OX40 agonist ivuxolimab. These receptors were collected from an adult with an advanced solid tumor such as melanoma, head and neck, liver or kidney cancer.

The chain couples TRBV9 to TRBJ2-1; 11 nucleotides agree with TRBD2. This CDR3 spans 17 amino acids. With V trimmed by 0 bases and J by 4 bases, 6 bases remained unmatched. The germline V gene encodes CDR1 SGDLS and CDR2 YYNGEE. The CDR3 protein is CASSVVSTSGRYNEQFF. The CDR3 nucleotides read TGTGCCAGCAGCGTAGTAAGTACTAGCGGGAGATACAATGAGCAGTTCTTC.

This clone came up a few times. This chain uses TRBV4-2 with TRBJ1-1, with D perhaps TRBD1 (5 bases). The V end lost 0 bases, the J end lost 1 base, and 12 bases lay between the germline ends. The CDR3 runs 16 residues. Per germline, CDR1 LGHNA and CDR2 YNFKEQ. CDR3 bases: TGTGCCAGCAGCCAAGAGATACTACAGGCGAACACTGAAGCTTTCTTT. It codes for CASSQEILQANTEAFF.

The rearrangement joins TRBV30 to TRBJ2-3; D perhaps matches TRBD1 (5 bases). Looked up from germline, CDR1 is GTSNPN and CDR2 is SVGIG (reference sequence). The CDR3 is made up of 12 amino acids. The V gene lost 8 bases and the J gene lost 0 bases, with 9 bases spanning the gap. The CDR3 region has the DNA TGTGCCGGGGCCTCTAGCACAGATACGCAGTATTTT. Its translation: CAGASSTDTQYF. Full variable domain (rest looked up from reference TRBV30 and TRBJ2-3): SQTIHQWPATLVQPVGSPLSLECTVEGTSNPNLYWYRQAAGRGLQLLFYSVGIGQISSEVPQNLSASRPQDRQFILSSKKLLLSDSGFYLCAGASSTDTQYFGPGTRLTVL.

The chain recombines TRBV7-3 with TRBJ2-2; D is possibly TRBD2 (6 bases). Germline V gene data show CDR1 as SGHTA and CDR2 as FQGTGA. The V and J ends lost 2 bases and 4 bases respectively, with 14 bases between them. CDR3 length: 16 residues. Here the CDR3 reads CASSLHGGSSTGELFF. The CDR3 DNA is TGTGCCAGCAGCTTACATGGGGGGTCGAGCACCGGGGAGCTGTTTTTT.

J is TRBJ1-4 and V is TRBV9; weak D call: TRBD1 (6 bases). The V gene's germline CDR1 is SGDLS and CDR2 YYNGEE. The CDR3 sequence is 17 residues long. The ends were cut back, 4 bases at V and 3 bases at J, with 19 bases in the middle. The CDR3 loop is CASSPDPSGAANEKLFF. Here the CDR3 DNA reads TGTGCCAGCAGCCCAGACCCCTCAGGGGCGGCTAATGAAAAACTGTTTTTT.

The chain joins TRBV6-5 to TRBJ2-7; 10 bases map to TRBD2. The V segment lost 4 bases and the J segment 4 bases; nucleotides outside the gene matches: 7. The CDR3 spans 15 residues. Germline V CDR1 and CDR2: MNHEY, SVGAGI. The CDR3 here is CASSSPLAGVYEQYF. The CDR3 nucleotides read TGTGCCAGCAGTTCTCCCCTAGCGGGAGTATACGAGCAGTACTTC.

The rearrangement uses TRBV6-5 and TRBJ1-1; D is perhaps TRBD1 (6 bases). There are 12 residues in the CDR3. Trimming stripped 4 bases from V and 5 bases from J, with 8 bases between. The germline CDR1 and CDR2 sequences are MNHEY and SVGAGI. CDR3 in amino acids: CASSLDRTEAFF. The CDR3 DNA is TGTGCCAGCAGTTTAGACAGGACTGAAGCTTTCTTT.

CDR3 in DNA: TGTGCCAGCAGTTACTCCTCGAACATCGCCTATGGCTACACCTTC. Amino acid sequence: CASSYSSNIAYGYTF. The genes are TRBV6-5 and TRBJ1-2; D gene unclear. CDR3 size: 15 residues. Trimming took 0 bases from V and 4 from J, leaving 12 bases between them. Germline CDR1 reads MNHEY; CDR2 reads SVGAGI.

The gene calls are TRBV27 and TRBJ2-7; D is possibly TRBD2 (5 bases). The CDR3 runs to 12 residues. Germline CDR1 MNHEY, CDR2 SMNVEV (reference sequence). The V end was cut by 5 bases, the J end by 6 bases, with 11 bases between. The CDR3 reads CASSPSGSEQYF. The CDR3, as DNA: TGTGCCAGCAGTCCTTCGGGGTCCGAGCAGTACTTC.